This T cell receptor (beta chain) came from a study of shared T cell receptors in the human thymus. Sequenced by immunoSEQ multiplex PCR; TCRdb stores in-frame clones only, minus some. Here the sample spans hundreds of thousands of clones, around 87% being singletons. The sample was also linked to a second study, of human thymus T cells. That source adds: Corrective heart surgery yielded resections, and these provided the thymus tissue.

Sequenced input: thymocytes. This TCR was recovered from a boy in the first two years of life with a congenital heart defect.

In DNA form, the CDR3 reads TGTGCCAGCTCACCCCTACCTTTGGGACAGGGGAATTCACCCCTCCACTTT. Encoded protein: CASSPLPLGQGNSPLHF. The rearrangement links TRBV18 to TRBJ1-6, with 10 bases matching TRBD1. The CDR3 length is 17 residues. Losses at the gene ends were 3 bases for V and 7 bases for J; bases not matched to a gene: 9. Per the germline V gene, CDR1 is KGHSH and CDR2 is LQKENI.